The table lists the clone carrying this T cell receptor beta chain with many counts. Antigen: not known. Germline lookup yields CDR1 SSHAT and CDR2 FNYEAQ (reference sequence). V lost 2 bases to trimming and J lost 3 bases; unmatched junction nucleotides: 0. The CDR3 is 13 residues long. This entry comes from a study of T-cell reconstitution after alpha-beta-depleted transplantation in children. Regarding the study as a whole: At the one-year point after transplant, T-cell counts and TCRbeta diversity were found to come mostly from T cells that had been newly produced. Two months or so post-transplant, alpha-beta T cells reportedly derived from several hundred expanded graft clones. Surviving recipient T cells and thymic progenitors produced the high day-60 TCRbeta diversity seen in some patients.

Unique molecular identifiers were built into the TCRbeta library. In TCRdb, the PCR reads were re-called with MiXCR into one record per CDR3 protein. The data contain about 32,000 distinct CDR3 sequences, more than 6% of them singletons. The sequence was collected from a child under two years old who had a stem cell transplant for acute myeloid leukemia, so the T cells may come from the graft donor. The V gene is TRBV7-7, the J gene TRBJ2-5; 7 bases agree with TRBD2. Sample: peripheral blood, taken 60 days after TCRalphabeta/CD19-depleted stem cell transplant. In nucleotides, the CDR3 is TGTGCCAGCAGCTTACGGGGGGAAGAGACCCAGTACTTC. Translating gives CASSLRGEETQYF.